This T cell receptor beta chain is drawn from a study of T-cell memory formation after mild COVID-19. Background on the study: Clusters of TCRs were largely donor specific. Study-wide points: CD4/CD8 balance characterized clones contracting day 15 to 85, and CD4+ skew characterized later expanders. Memory from before infection featured some responding clones, which suggests cross-reactive memory joined.

This clonotype was recorded at least ten times. Its antigen is undetermined. CDR1 and CDR2 (germline): MNHEY, SVGAGI. The CDR3 runs 15 residues. Between the trimmed V and J ends, which lost 0 bases and 4 bases, there was a span of 12 bases. TCR alpha and TCR beta cDNA libraries carrying sample barcodes and UMIs were produced by 5'RACE using constant-segment primers. MiXCR, applied by TCRdb to the 5' RACE reads, yields one record per CDR3 protein. The sample holds about 250,000 distinct CDR3 sequences, roughly 17% seen once. The gene calls are TRBV6-5 and TRBJ1-1, with D perhaps matching TRBD1 (6 bases). The sequenced sample was PBMCs or a T cell subset sorted from them (not recorded which). The sequence was obtained from a man aged 18 to 29 who had mild COVID-19 (a few samples of this study predate the infection). Cell type and time point are not known. CDR3 in amino acids: CASSYSGTTTTEAFF. As DNA, the CDR3 is TGTGCCAGCAGTTACTCGGGGACAACGACCACTGAAGCTTTCTTT.